The subject of this entry is one TCR beta chain. Its target is unknown. TCRdb's copy holds only in-frame clones and misses some; the assay was immunoSEQ multiplex PCR. The sample has about 58,000 clones, roughly 80% seen once. CD4+ T cell isolation took place after approximately 11 days of culture. Trimming at V came to 0 bases and at J to 4 bases, leaving 9 bases not matched to a gene. Germline V gene sequence: CDR1 SGHRS, CDR2 YFSETQ. The CDR3 consists of 17 residues. The data belong to a study of vaccination effects on CD4 cells after COVID-19. The wider study: After around 2 million PBMC were placed in each well, they were cultured with 8.5 to 10 IU/ml IL-2 and approximately 9.4 ug/ml peptides.

Study conclusions and caveats: The study enrolled few convalescent patients and sampled no early post-infection timepoints.

This specimen consisted of CD4+ T cells from PBMCs cultured without peptide, obtained before COVID-19 vaccination. The receptor comes from a human donor who received a COVID-19 vaccine. The chain has TRBV5-1 and TRBJ2-1; TRBD2 matches at 8 bases. CDR3 sequence (DNA): TGCGCCAGCAGCTTGGCCGTGGCGGGGGGAGGGTACAATGAGCAGTTCTTC. Amino acid sequence: CASSLAVAGGGYNEQFF. Full variable domain (missing parts from reference TRBV5-1 and TRBJ2-1): KAGVTQTPRYLIKTRGQQVTLSCSPISGHRSVSWYQQTPGQGLQFLFEYFSETQRNKGNFPGRFSGRQFSNSRSEMNVSTLELGDSALYLCASSLAVAGGGYNEQFFGPGTRLTVL.